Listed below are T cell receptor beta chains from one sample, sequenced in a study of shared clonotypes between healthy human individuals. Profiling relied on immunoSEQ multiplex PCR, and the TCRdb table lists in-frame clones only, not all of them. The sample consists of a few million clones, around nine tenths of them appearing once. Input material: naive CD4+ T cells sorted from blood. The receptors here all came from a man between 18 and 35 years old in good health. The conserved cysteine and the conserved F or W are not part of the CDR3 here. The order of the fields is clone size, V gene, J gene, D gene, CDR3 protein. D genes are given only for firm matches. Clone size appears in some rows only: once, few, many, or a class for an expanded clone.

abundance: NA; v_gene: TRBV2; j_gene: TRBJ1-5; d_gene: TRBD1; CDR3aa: ASRLTGGDNQPQH
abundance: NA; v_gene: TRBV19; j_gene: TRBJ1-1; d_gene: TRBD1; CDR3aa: ASSINRGQGAF
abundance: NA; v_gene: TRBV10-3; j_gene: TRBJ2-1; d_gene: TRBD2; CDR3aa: AAASSASGGAGYNEQF
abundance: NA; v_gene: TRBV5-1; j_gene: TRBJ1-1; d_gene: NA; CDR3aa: ASSLFSLNTEAF
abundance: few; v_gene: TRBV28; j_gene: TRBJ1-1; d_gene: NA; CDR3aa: ASSTASGNTEAF
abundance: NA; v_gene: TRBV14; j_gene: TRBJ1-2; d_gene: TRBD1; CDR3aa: ASSQGGTGLYGYT
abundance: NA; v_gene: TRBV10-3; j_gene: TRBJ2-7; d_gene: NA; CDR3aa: AISESVVTAYEQY
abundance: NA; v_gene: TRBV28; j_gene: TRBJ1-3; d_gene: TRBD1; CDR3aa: ASSLLATGARNTIY
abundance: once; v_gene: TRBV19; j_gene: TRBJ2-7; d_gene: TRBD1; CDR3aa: ASGVERTGPYEQY
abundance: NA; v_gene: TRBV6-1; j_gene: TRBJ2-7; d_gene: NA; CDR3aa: ATRLQQIDYEQY
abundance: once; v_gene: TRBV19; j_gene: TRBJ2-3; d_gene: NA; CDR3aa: ASSSTGTDTQY
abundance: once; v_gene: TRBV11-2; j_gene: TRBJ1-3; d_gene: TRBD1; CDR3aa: ASSLGQGSGNTIY
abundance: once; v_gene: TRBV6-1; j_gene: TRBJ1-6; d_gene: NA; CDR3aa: ASSEAQWSRSPLH
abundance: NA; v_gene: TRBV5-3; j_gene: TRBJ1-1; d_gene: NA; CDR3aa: ARSFGGPTEAF
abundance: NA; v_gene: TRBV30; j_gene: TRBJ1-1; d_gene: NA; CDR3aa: AWSSGIQGAEAF
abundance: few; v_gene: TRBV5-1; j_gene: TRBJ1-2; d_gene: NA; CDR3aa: ASSLTGQQGYT
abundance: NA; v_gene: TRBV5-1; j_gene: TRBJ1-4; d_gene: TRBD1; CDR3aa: ASSFSGQGYEKLF
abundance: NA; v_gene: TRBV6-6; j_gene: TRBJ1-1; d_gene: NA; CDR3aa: ASSSDTEAF
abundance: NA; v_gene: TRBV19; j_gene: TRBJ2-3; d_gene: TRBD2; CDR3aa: ASSLTGGYTDTQY
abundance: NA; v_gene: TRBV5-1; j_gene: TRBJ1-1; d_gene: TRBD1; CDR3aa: ASSLTDRERKAF
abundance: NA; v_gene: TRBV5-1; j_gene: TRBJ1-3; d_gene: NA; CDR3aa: ASSHGDSSLSGNTIY
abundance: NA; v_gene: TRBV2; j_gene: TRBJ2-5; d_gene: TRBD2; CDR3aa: ASTRGRASFEETQY
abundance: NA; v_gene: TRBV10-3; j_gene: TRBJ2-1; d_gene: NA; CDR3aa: AISASAGDYNEQF
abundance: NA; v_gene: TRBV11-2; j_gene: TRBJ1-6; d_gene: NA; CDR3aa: ASSSDGSGSPLH
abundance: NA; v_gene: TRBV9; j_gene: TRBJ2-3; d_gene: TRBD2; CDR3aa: ASSSGTSGGAGTDTQY
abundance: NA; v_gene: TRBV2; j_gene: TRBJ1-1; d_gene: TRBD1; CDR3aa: ASIATGTGNTEAF
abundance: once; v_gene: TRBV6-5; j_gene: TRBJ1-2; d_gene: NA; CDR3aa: ASSYSSEPRRGYT
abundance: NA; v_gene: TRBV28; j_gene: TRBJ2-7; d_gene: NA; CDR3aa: ASSLWGLTYEQY
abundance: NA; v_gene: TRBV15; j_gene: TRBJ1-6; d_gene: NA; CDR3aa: ATSRDRGPPLH
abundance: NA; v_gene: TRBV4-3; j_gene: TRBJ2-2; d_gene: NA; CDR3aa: ASSQETRMEGEGTGELF
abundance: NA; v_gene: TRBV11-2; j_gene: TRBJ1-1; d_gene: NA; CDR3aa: AIRRGLRTEAF
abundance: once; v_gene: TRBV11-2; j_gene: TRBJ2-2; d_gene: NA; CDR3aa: ASSFIGTGELF
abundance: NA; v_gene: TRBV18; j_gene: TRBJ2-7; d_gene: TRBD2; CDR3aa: ASSPGLAGNNYEQY
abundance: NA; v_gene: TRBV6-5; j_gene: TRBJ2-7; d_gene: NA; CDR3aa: ASSYRPWVGYEQY
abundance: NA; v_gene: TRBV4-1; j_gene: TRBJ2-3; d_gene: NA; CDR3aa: ASSPGSYPRTDTQY